One sample yielded the 22 T cell receptor beta chains listed below, sequenced in a study of blood T cell repertoires in COVID-19. The table came from immunoSEQ multiplex PCR; TCRdb's copy has only in-frame clones and leaves some out. The table has under 200,000 clones, around 87% seen once. The sample was peripheral blood. The receptors shown here come from a man aged 40-49 years with active or convalescent COVID-19.

CDR3 in DNA: TGTGCCAGCAGCTCCAGGGGGTCCTCTGGAAACACCATATATTTT. Translating it yields CASSSRGSSGNTIYF. This chain connects TRBV7-2 to TRBJ1-3; 7 bases map to TRBD1. With 4 bases clipped from V and 0 bases from J, the junction kept 3 bases outside the gene matches. This CDR3 contains 15 residues. CDR1 is SGHTA, CDR2 FQGNSA, per germline.

The V call is TRBV5-1, the J call TRBJ1-2; D may be TRBD1 (6 bases). This CDR3 is built from 16 residues. V was clipped by 4 bases and J by 4 bases, with 20 bases between them. Germline-derived CDR1 and CDR2 are SGHRS and YFSETQ. Here the CDR3 DNA reads TGCGCCAGCAGCCCCGGACAGCCTAGGGCTTCCTATGGCTACACCTTC. Translation gives CASSPGQPRASYGYTF.

V is TRBV4-1 and J is TRBJ1-1; a possible D gene is TRBD1 (6 bases). V was shortened by 0 bases and J by 0 bases, with 17 bases between the two germline ends. Per germline, CDR1 MGHRA and CDR2 YSYEKL. This CDR3 has 18 residues. CDR3 bases: TGCGCCAGCAGCCAAGAGGGGGGGGCCCAAAACATGAACACTGAAGCTTTCTTT. Its translation: CASSQEGGAQNMNTEAFF.

The V gene is TRBV3-1 (or the pseudogene TRBV3-2), the J gene TRBJ1-2; D remains unclear. CDR3 size: 20 residues. V dropped 1 base and J dropped 2 bases, with 26 bases sitting between them. Germline assignment: CDR1 LGHDT and CDR2 YNNKEL (reference sequence). CDR3 sequence reads: CASSQGGRRGLVVQNYGYTF. CDR3 coding DNA: TGTGCCAGCAGCCAAGGGGGTAGGAGAGGGCTCGTCGTCCAAAACTATGGCTACACCTTC.

The chain employs TRBV6-5 and TRBJ1-2; 9 nucleotides align to TRBD1. V dropped 6 bases and J dropped 6; count of bases not matched to a gene: 5. The CDR3 spans 13 residues. Germline V lookup: CDR1 MNHEY, CDR2 SVGAGI. The DNA for the CDR3 is TGTGCCAGCAGCCCAGGACAGGGGAATGGCTACACCTTC. Its translation is CASSPGQGNGYTF.

The rearrangement uses TRBV11-2 and TRBJ2-5; maybe TRBD1 (6 bases). The CDR3 extends over 13 amino acids. Germline values: CDR1 SGHAT, CDR2 FQNNGV. The germline V and J ends were trimmed by 0 bases and 8 bases, with 10 bases remaining between them. The CDR3 DNA reads as TGTGCCAGCAGCTTAGAGCCAGGGGCTACCCAGTACTTC. Protein product: CASSLEPGATQYF.

The chain carries TRBV12-3 or TRBV12-4 and TRBJ1-2; D gene ambiguous. Trimming pared 6 bases from V and 6 bases from J, leaving 8 bases between. This CDR3 contains 11 residues. The CDR3 here is CASSLGDGYTF. CDR3 sequence (DNA): TGTGCCAGCAGCCTCGGAGATGGCTACACCTTC.

This sequence joins TRBV3-1 (or the pseudogene TRBV3-2) and TRBJ2-2, with a possible D match to TRBD1 (5 bases). Germline loops: CDR1 LGHDT, CDR2 YNNKEL (reference sequence). V gave up 6 bases and J gave up 4 bases, with 18 bases separating them. CDR3 length: 16 amino acids. CDR3 sequence (DNA): TGTGCCAGCAGTAAGTTTGGGGCGACGGCCACCGGGGAGCTGTTTTTT. It yields the protein CASSKFGATATGELFF.

J is TRBJ2-1 and V is TRBV4-1; TRBD1 is a possible D gene (7 bases). V lost 0 bases, J lost 5 bases, and 17 bases lay in between. CDR3 length: 17 residues. The V gene's germline CDR1 is MGHRA and CDR2 YSYEKL. In DNA form, the CDR3 reads TGCGCCAGCAGCCAAGATTCAGGGGGGATGGGCCACAATGAGCAGTTCTTC. It is translated as CASSQDSGGMGHNEQFF.

This chain uses TRBV7-3 with TRBJ1-1; the D is unclear. V lost 5 bases, J lost 2 bases, and 9 bases lay in between. The germline V gene encodes CDR1 SGHTA and CDR2 FQGTGA. CDR3 size: 13 residues. The CDR3 here is CASSPTKNTEAFF. As DNA, the CDR3 is TGTGCCAGCAGCCCCACTAAAAACACTGAAGCTTTCTTT.

The chain couples TRBV9 to TRBJ1-5; possibly TRBD1 for D (5 bases). This CDR3 has 13 amino acids. V was pared by 0 bases and J by 7 bases, with 8 bases between. CDR1 and CDR2 from the germline V gene are SGDLS and YYNGEE. CDR3 DNA: TGTGCCAGCAGCGTAGCGGGGGAACAGCCCCAGCATTTT. It codes for CASSVAGEQPQHF.

The chain recombines TRBV3-1 (or the pseudogene TRBV3-2) with TRBJ1-3; possible D gene TRBD1, 6 bases. This CDR3 contains 17 residues. Germline CDR1 is LGHDT and CDR2 is YNNKEL (reference sequence). Between the trimmed V and J ends, which lost 4 bases and 4 bases, there was a span of 20 bases. The CDR3 sequence: CASSLTTGTGRGNTIYF. DNA for the CDR3: TGTGCCAGCAGCCTCACTACAGGGACGGGGCGCGGAAACACCATATATTTT.

This clone was counted a single time. The chain joins TRBV4-1 to TRBJ1-2, with TRBD1 matching 11 bases. Per germline, CDR1 MGHRA and CDR2 YSYEKL. The junction had 10 bases not matched to a gene; V was cut back by 1 base and J by 6 bases. There are 17 residues in the CDR3. The CDR3 DNA sequence: TGCGCCAGCAGCCAAGCGGGGACAGGGGGAACATTAGATGGCTACACCTTC. This gives the protein CASSQAGTGGTLDGYTF.

The chain has TRBV3-1 (or the pseudogene TRBV3-2) and TRBJ1-3, with D possibly TRBD1 on 5 matching bases. Trimming took 8 bases from V and 7 from J, leaving 9 bases between them. The germline CDR1 and CDR2 sequences are LGHDT and YNNKEL (reference sequence). There are 11 residues in the CDR3. Here the CDR3 reads CASAGGNTIYF. The CDR3 region has the DNA TGTGCCAGCGCCGGGGGGAACACCATATATTTT.

The table lists this clone with a count of one. The chain carries TRBV4-1 and TRBJ2-2; perhaps TRBD1 as D (7 bases). The CDR3 has 17 residues. Germline loops: CDR1 MGHRA, CDR2 YSYEKL. The V end was cut by 3 bases, the J end by 6 bases, with 20 bases between. The CDR3 coding sequence is TGCGCCAGCAGCCAGGGACTGACAGGGAGGAGGGCCGGGGAGCTGTTTTTT. As protein: CASSQGLTGRRAGELFF.

This clone was picked up a small number of times. V is TRBV6-2 or TRBV6-3 and J is TRBJ2-7, with TRBD2 matching over 12 bases. J lost 6 bases, V lost 2 bases, and 8 bases had no gene match. Germline-derived CDR1 and CDR2 are MNHEY and SVGEGT. The CDR3 extends over 16 amino acids. The CDR3 reads CASSYAGLAGTSEQYF. CDR3 bases: TGTGCCAGCAGTTACGCCGGACTAGCGGGAACGAGCGAGCAGTACTTC.

This chain joins TRBV4-3 and TRBJ2-5; TRBD2 agrees at 10 bases. Unmatched junction bases numbered 8, after V lost 2 bases and J lost 2 bases. The CDR3 contains 17 residues. Germline assignment: CDR1 LGHNA and CDR2 YSLEER. CDR3 coding DNA: TGCGCCAGCAGCCAACACACCCTTAGCGGGGGGCAAGAGACCCAGTACTTC. Protein sequence: CASSQHTLSGGQETQYF.

The chain links TRBV19 to TRBJ1-4, with 9 bases aligning to TRBD1. CDR1 and CDR2 from the germline V gene are LNHDA and SQIVND (reference sequence). The CDR3 is made up of 15 amino acids. V lost 7 bases, J lost 10 bases, and 13 bases stayed unmatched. DNA of the CDR3: TGTGCCAGTAATCCGGGACAGGGAGTAATCGGAAAACTGTTTTTT. Translating gives CASNPGQGVIGKLFF.

The chain combines TRBV7-9 with TRBJ2-7; 8 nucleotides line up with TRBD1. The length of the CDR3 is 14 residues. Unmatched junction bases numbered 2, after V lost 1 base and J lost 3 bases. Germline V CDR1 and CDR2: SEHNR, FQNEAQ (reference sequence). Here the CDR3 reads CASSLVGQGYEQYF. CDR3 nucleotide sequence: TGTGCCAGCAGCTTAGTAGGACAGGGCTACGAGCAGTACTTC. Supplemented by reference TRBV7-9 and TRBJ2-7, the full variable domain reads DTGVSQNPRHKITKRGQNVTFRCDPISEHNRLYWYRQTLGQGPEFLTYFQNEAQLEKSRLLSDRFSAERPKGSFSTLEIQRTEQGDSAMYLCASSLVGQGYEQYFGPGTRLTVT.

The chain couples TRBV28 to TRBJ1-1; TRBD1 matches 10 bases. Trimming at V came to 6 bases and at J to 10 bases, leaving 11 bases not matched to a gene. Germline lookup yields CDR1 MDHEN and CDR2 SYDVKM. CDR3 size: 14 residues. CDR3 in DNA: TGTGCCAGCAGCCCCCCGGGACAGGGGATGACAGCTTTCTTT. Amino acids: CASSPPGQGMTAFF.

The V gene is TRBV4-1, the J gene TRBJ2-3; D is perhaps TRBD1 (6 bases). This CDR3 has 13 amino acids. CDR1 and CDR2 (germline): MGHRA, YSYEKL. V gave up 5 bases and J gave up 2 bases, with 8 bases separating them. The CDR3 bases are TGCGCCAGCAGCGGGGACAACACAGATACGCAGTATTTT. This gives the protein CASSGDNTDTQYF.

The chain uses TRBV27 and TRBJ2-3, with TRBD1 identical over 12 bases. This CDR3 is built from 14 residues. The V segment lost 2 bases and the J segment 10 bases; nucleotides outside the gene matches: 4. Germline CDR1 MNHEY, CDR2 SMNVEV (reference sequence). The CDR3 coding sequence is TGTGCCAGCAGTTTAGGGGACAGGGGGCCGGCGCAGTATTTT. The encoded protein is CASSLGDRGPAQYF.